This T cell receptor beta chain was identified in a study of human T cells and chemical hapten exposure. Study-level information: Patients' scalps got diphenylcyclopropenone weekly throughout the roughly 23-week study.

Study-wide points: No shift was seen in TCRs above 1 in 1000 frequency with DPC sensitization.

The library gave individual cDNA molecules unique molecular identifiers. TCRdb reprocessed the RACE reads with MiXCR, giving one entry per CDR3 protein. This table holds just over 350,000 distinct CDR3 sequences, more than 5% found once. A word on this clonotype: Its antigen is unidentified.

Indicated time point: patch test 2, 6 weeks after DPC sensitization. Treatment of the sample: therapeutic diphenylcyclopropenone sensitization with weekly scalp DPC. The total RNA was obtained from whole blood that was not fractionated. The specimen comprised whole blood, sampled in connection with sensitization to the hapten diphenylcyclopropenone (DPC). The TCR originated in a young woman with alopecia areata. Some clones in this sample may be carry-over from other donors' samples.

The CDR3 region is CASSPTSGETQYF. CDR3 coding DNA: TGTGCCAGCAGTCCGACTAGCGGCGAGACCCAGTACTTC. This sequence joins TRBV12-3 or TRBV12-4 and TRBJ2-5; TRBD2 matches 9 bases. V shed 5 bases, J shed 5 bases, and the junction held 3 bases outside the gene matches. There are 13 residues in the CDR3.